The 24 T cell receptor beta chains below come from one sample, sequenced in a study of blood T cell repertoires in COVID-19. TCRdb's table, derived via immunoSEQ multiplex PCR, lists solely in-frame clones and lacks some. This sample carries over 200,000 clones, around 84% of them seen once, and the ten largest clones take around 2.4%. Sequenced material: peripheral blood. The receptors were gathered from a man aged 35 to 55 who had recovered from COVID-19.

The rearrangement links TRBV5-4 to TRBJ2-5; 13 bases are shared with TRBD2. This CDR3 is built from 16 residues. CDR1 and CDR2 (germline): SGHNT, YYREEE (reference sequence). With V trimmed by 4 bases and J by 5 bases, 8 bases remained unmatched. In nucleotides, the CDR3 is TGTGCCAGCAGCGCAACTAGCGGGGGGGCCGGGGAGACCCAGTACTTC. Encoded protein: CASSATSGGAGETQYF.

The chain combines TRBV5-1 with TRBJ2-1; D remains ambiguous. This CDR3 has 14 residues. Germline V gene data show CDR1 as SGHRS and CDR2 as YFSETQ. Trimming shortened V by 0 bases and J by 4 bases, and 8 bases separated the two germline ends. The CDR3 nucleotides read TGCGCCAGCAGCTTGGCCCCGACTTACAATGAGCAGTTCTTC. This translates into CASSLAPTYNEQFF. Based on the CDR3 plus reference TRBV5-1 and TRBJ2-1, the full variable domain is KAGVTQTPRYLIKTRGQQVTLSCSPISGHRSVSWYQQTPGQGLQFLFEYFSETQRNKGNFPGRFSGRQFSNSRSEMNVSTLELGDSALYLCASSLAPTYNEQFFGPGTRLTVL.

The V gene is TRBV5-4, the J gene TRBJ2-2; 7 bases match TRBD2. Germline lookup yields CDR1 SGHNT and CDR2 YYREEE (reference sequence). V trimming: 3 bases; J trimming: 0 bases; junction bases outside the gene matches: 5. This CDR3 is built from 16 residues. CDR3 loop: CASSWAGVSNTGELFF. The DNA of the CDR3 is TGTGCCAGCAGCTGGGCGGGGGTCTCGAACACCGGGGAGCTGTTTTTT. The full variable domain, in which reference TRBV5-4 and TRBJ2-2 provide the parts outside the CDR3, is ETGVTQSPTHLIKTRGQQVTLRCSSQSGHNTVSWYQQALGQGPQFIFQYYREEENGRGNFPPRFSGLQFPNYSSELNVNALELDDSALYLCASSWAGVSNTGELFFGEGSRLTVL.

V gene TRBV7-2 combines with J gene TRBJ2-7; 10 positions agree with TRBD2. The CDR3 runs 17 residues. CDR1 SGHTA and CDR2 FQGNSA come from the germline V gene. Unmatched junction bases numbered 8, after V lost 3 bases and J lost 0 bases. The CDR3 reads CASSFSSGSRSSYEQYF. CDR3 sequence (DNA): TGTGCCAGCAGCTTCTCTAGCGGGAGTCGAAGCTCCTACGAGCAGTACTTC. Full variable domain (missing parts from reference TRBV7-2 and TRBJ2-7): GAGVSQSPSNKVTEKGKDVELRCDPISGHTALYWYRQSLGQGLEFLIYFQGNSAPDKSGLPSDRFSAERTGGSVSTLTIQRTQQEDSAVYLCASSFSSGSRSSYEQYFGPGTRLTVT.

The chain has TRBV14 and TRBJ1-6, with unresolved D. V was pared by 1 base and J by 10 bases, with 5 bases between. The CDR3 sequence is 12 residues long. CDR1 SGHDN and CDR2 FVKESK come from the germline V gene. The DNA of the CDR3 is TGTGCCAGCAGCCAAGGAGCATCACCCCTCCACTTT. It is translated as CASSQGASPLHF. The whole variable domain, filled in from reference TRBV14 and TRBJ1-6, reads EAGVTQFPSHSVIEKGQTVTLRCDPISGHDNLYWYRRVMGKEIKFLLHFVKESKQDESGMPNNRFLAERTGGTYSTLKVQPAELEDSGVYFCASSQGASPLHFGNGTRLTVT.

The chain links TRBV5-1 to TRBJ2-5, with D possibly matching TRBD2 (7 bases). Germline V gives CDR1 SGHRS, CDR2 YFSETQ. V was cut by 0 bases and J by 2 bases, with 14 bases left in between. CDR3 length equals 16 residues. Here the CDR3 reads CASSLAPAGAQETQYF. The DNA for the CDR3 is TGCGCCAGCAGCTTGGCCCCGGCGGGGGCACAAGAGACCCAGTACTTC. The full variable domain, its missing parts supplied by reference TRBV5-1 and TRBJ2-5, is KAGVTQTPRYLIKTRGQQVTLSCSPISGHRSVSWYQQTPGQGLQFLFEYFSETQRNKGNFPGRFSGRQFSNSRSEMNVSTLELGDSALYLCASSLAPAGAQETQYFGPGTRLLVL.

The chain uses TRBV18 and TRBJ2-5; a weak D match, TRBD2 (6 bases). This CDR3 comprises 15 residues. The ends were cut back, 0 bases at V and 4 bases at J, with 12 bases in the middle. Germline V CDR1 and CDR2: KGHSH, LQKENI. The CDR3 loop reads CASSPPTGGRETQYF. The CDR3, as DNA: TGTGCCAGCTCACCACCTACAGGAGGGCGAGAGACCCAGTACTTC.

J is TRBJ2-7 and V is TRBV10-3, with 10 bases matching TRBD2. The germline V gene encodes CDR1 ENHRY and CDR2 SYGVKD. The CDR3 is made up of 19 amino acids. Losses at the gene ends were 6 bases for V and 2 bases for J; bases not matched to a gene: 19. CDR3 coding DNA: TGTGCCATCAGATCGGGGGGGGGACTAGCGCCTTTACGGGCCTACGAGCAGTACTTC. It encodes CAIRSGGGLAPLRAYEQYF.

V gene TRBV7-9 combines with J gene TRBJ1-1, with 9 bases lining up with TRBD1. Germline V lookup: CDR1 SEHNR, CDR2 FQNEAQ (reference sequence). The CDR3 extends over 14 amino acids. The V segment lost 5 bases and the J segment 7 bases; nucleotides outside the gene matches: 8. This CDR3 is CASSPWDRDGEAFF. Here the CDR3 DNA reads TGTGCCAGCAGCCCCTGGGACAGGGACGGTGAAGCTTTCTTT.

The chain has TRBV11-3 and TRBJ1-2; the match to TRBD1 covers 9 bases. The CDR3 sequence is 12 residues long. CDR1 and CDR2 (germline): SGHNT, YENEEA. Trimming took 4 bases from V and 10 from J; bases not matched to a gene: 4. The CDR3 DNA sequence: TGTGCCAGCAGCTCAACAGGGGGCCTCTACACCTTC. Translation gives CASSSTGGLYTF. The full variable domain, rest sourced from reference TRBV11-3 and TRBJ1-2, is EAGVVQSPRYKIIEKKQPVAFWCNPISGHNTLYWYLQNLGQGPELLIRYENEEAVDDSQLPKDRFSAERLKGVDSTLKIQPAELGDSAVYLCASSSTGGLYTFGSGTRLTVV.

The chain recombines TRBV5-1 with TRBJ2-6; 7 bases match TRBD1. Germline V gives CDR1 SGHRS, CDR2 YFSETQ. Trimming at V came to 4 bases and at J to 0 bases, leaving 10 bases not matched to a gene. This CDR3 has 18 residues. This CDR3 is CASSAARGTLSGANVLTF. The CDR3 DNA reads TGCGCCAGCAGCGCAGCCAGGGGGACCCTCTCTGGGGCCAACGTCCTGACTTTC.

The V and J genes are TRBV29-1 and TRBJ2-7, with TRBD2 matching 7 bases. The junction had 3 bases not matched to a gene; V was cut back by 2 bases and J by 2 bases. This CDR3 has 13 residues. CDR1 and CDR2 (germline): SQVTM, ANQGSEA. The CDR3 here is CSVETAGAYEQYF. In nucleotides, the CDR3 is TGCAGCGTTGAAACGGCGGGAGCCTACGAGCAGTACTTC.

The chain employs TRBV28 and TRBJ1-2, with 9 nucleotides matching TRBD1. Trimming cost V 10 bases and J 8 bases; bases outside gene matches: 14. The CDR3 length is 14 residues. Germline CDR1 and CDR2: MDHEN and SYDVKM. In DNA, the CDR3 is TGTGCCATCCCCGCCGGGACAGGGACCCCCGGCTACACCTTC. Its translation is CAIPAGTGTPGYTF.

This chain connects TRBV7-8 to TRBJ1-4, with 8 nucleotides matching TRBD1. Germline V CDR1 and CDR2: SGHVS, FQNEAQ. The V and J ends lost 1 base and 10 bases, in that order; junction bases with no gene match: 8. This CDR3 is built from 15 residues. The CDR3 DNA sequence: TGTGCCAGCAGCTTAGGACAGGGGTCAGGTGGAAAACTGTTTTTT. As protein: CASSLGQGSGGKLFF.

The chain carries TRBV6-5 and TRBJ1-6; D possibly corresponds to TRBD1 (5 bases). Trimming took 5 bases from V and 15 from J, leaving 23 bases between them. The CDR3 consists of 15 residues. Germline CDR1 and CDR2: MNHEY and SVGAGI. The chain's CDR3 is CASSRSGDPGSRLHF. Written as DNA, the CDR3 is TGTGCCAGCAGTCGCTCGGGGGACCCGGGTTCGCGCCTCCACTTT.

The chain has TRBV2 and TRBJ2-5; weak D call: TRBD2 (5 bases). This CDR3 region has 13 residues. Germline V CDR1 and CDR2: SNHLY, FYNNEI. The ends were cut back, 8 bases at V and 2 bases at J, with 12 bases in the middle. The CDR3 loop is CASWVGEQETQYF. The CDR3, as DNA: TGTGCCAGCTGGGTCGGGGAACAAGAGACCCAGTACTTC.

This clone has just a few counts. V usage is TRBV6-1 and J usage is TRBJ1-5, with 10 bases matching TRBD1. Germline CDR1 MNHNS, CDR2 SASEGT. The CDR3 has 17 amino acids. J was trimmed by 2 bases and V by 6 bases; bases with no gene match: 10. The CDR3 loop reads CASRERQGAMGNQPQHF. In DNA form, the CDR3 reads TGTGCCAGCAGGGAACGACAGGGGGCAATGGGCAATCAGCCCCAGCATTTT.

This clone was seen only once. The chain recombines TRBV6-5 with TRBJ2-1, with D perhaps TRBD2 (6 bases). Trimming took off 6 bases at V and 4 bases at J, with 10 bases between the two ends. Germline V gives CDR1 MNHEY, CDR2 SVGAGI. CDR3 size: 13 residues. The CDR3 region has the DNA TGTGCCAGCAGCCGGGGACTTTACAATGAGCAGTTCTTC. Amino acids: CASSRGLYNEQFF.

In DNA, the CDR3 is TGTGCCAGCAGCCGGGGGACGGGACAGGGGAAAAATGGCTACACCTTC. Its translation is CASSRGTGQGKNGYTF. The chain recombines TRBV13 with TRBJ1-2; 10 bases line up with TRBD1. Germline V gene sequence: CDR1 PRHDT, CDR2 FYEKMQ (reference sequence). The CDR3 length is 16 residues. The J segment lost 6 bases and the V segment lost 5 bases, leaving 12 bases of the junction unmatched.

This rearrangement joins TRBV5-1 to TRBJ1-4; D is unclear. V dropped 0 bases and J dropped 3 bases, with 9 bases sitting between them. Germline V gene sequence: CDR1 SGHRS, CDR2 YFSETQ. The CDR3 length is 15 residues. The CDR3 loop is CASSLDRRPNEKLFF. CDR3 in DNA: TGCGCCAGCAGCTTGGATAGGAGGCCTAATGAAAAACTGTTTTTT.

This clone turned up a few times. This sequence joins TRBV6-1 and TRBJ2-1; 11 positions match TRBD2. V shed 0 bases, J shed 6 bases, and the junction held 1 base outside the gene matches. The CDR3 runs 15 residues. CDR1 and CDR2 (germline): MNHNS, SASEGT. CDR3 DNA sequence: TGTGCCAGCAGTGAAGCTAGCGGGGGGGCCAATGAGCAGTTCTTC. Translating it yields CASSEASGGANEQFF.

The chain is built from TRBV2 and TRBJ2-5, with 10 positions matching TRBD2. The CDR3 extends over 15 amino acids. Trimming cost V 6 bases and J 2 bases; bases outside gene matches: 6. Per germline, CDR1 SNHLY and CDR2 FYNNEI. CDR3 in amino acids: CASRFIAGGQETQYF. CDR3 sequence (DNA): TGTGCCAGCAGGTTTATAGCGGGAGGTCAAGAGACCCAGTACTTC.

The rearrangement uses TRBV30 and TRBJ1-2, with D maybe TRBD1 (6 bases). This CDR3 has 14 residues. The germline CDR1 and CDR2 sequences are GTSNPN and SVGIG (reference sequence). Trimming removed 3 bases from V and 0 bases from J, with 11 bases in between. The CDR3 spells CAWSGDTTNYGYTF. The CDR3 bases are TGTGCCTGGAGCGGGGACACCACTAACTATGGCTACACCTTC.

This rearrangement joins TRBV7-9 to TRBJ2-1; 7 positions agree with TRBD2. V shed 10 bases and J 0 bases; nucleotides not matched to a gene: 9. Germline CDR1 is SEHNR and CDR2 is FQNEAQ (reference sequence). The CDR3 totals 15 residues. CDR3 region: CATWPSGTSYNEQFF. In DNA form, the CDR3 reads TGTGCCACCTGGCCGAGCGGGACCTCCTACAATGAGCAGTTCTTC.